This T cell receptor beta chain was obtained from a study of T cells in Graves' hyperthyroidism and ophthalmopathy (dated by TCRdb to the late 2010s). A note on the overall study: Peripheral blood samples were taken at the time of initial diagnosis, prior to any treatment. According to the paper, TCR Vbeta CDR3 sequencing was carried out on over 130 peripheral blood samples, which came from around 43 ophthalmopathy, approximately 72 hyperthyroidism and roughly 17 progressor patients. After sampling, hyperthyroidism patients received methimazole starting at 30 mg daily, and ophthalmopathy patients received high-dose intravenous methylprednisolone. Prospective prediction of ophthalmopathy was tested in an independent validation cohort consisting of roughly 20 hyperthyroidism patients and approximately 16 patients who later progressed to ophthalmopathy. A discovery cohort of roughly 96 patients, roughly 45 with Graves' ophthalmopathy and approximately 55 with stable Graves' hyperthyroidism, was used to find distinguishing TCR V-J signatures. Thyroid tissue and blood T-cell repertoires from six Graves' hyperthyroidism patients were also compared in the study. For training and testing, the 80 to 100 patients in the discovery cohort were randomly divided in a 7:3 ratio. General findings and caveats noted by the study authors: In cross-validation, a model built on a 13 V-J signature told ophthalmopathy apart from stable hyperthyroidism with 85% to 90% sensitivity and approximately 84% specificity, and in testing the same model reached 80%/75%. Most expanded thyroid clonotypes (frequency above 0.001) were also detected in blood, a finding suggesting that blood repertoires may reflect thyroid immune responses. No statistical method was used to set the sample size in advance, and investigators knew the group allocation. In validation, the model predicted progression to ophthalmopathy a median of about 6 months before onset, with roughly 71% sensitivity and more than 72% specificity.

The TCR beta CDR3 regions were amplified from RNA transcripts. A first-round RT-PCR of the TCR CDR3 used the HTBI primer set with the Qiagen OneStep RT-PCR kit. Libraries were constructed in a second round of multiplex PCR, after which size selection and purification were carried out. The libraries were sequenced on an Illumina HiSeq2000 using paired-end 100 bp reads. Under the source paper's analysis protocol: SOAPnuke was used to process the raw data, with reads discarded if the reads contained adapters or uncalled bases, had a mean Phred below 15, or lacked an exact constant-primer or identifier match. COPE v1.2.5 was used to merge high-quality paired reads, and clonotypes were defined as unique nucleotide sequences. MiTCR v1.1 was used to align the clonotypes against IMGT TRBV, TRBD and TRBJ reference segments. Only V-J combinations with frequency above 0.0001, covering roughly 99% of repertoires, were analysed. A TCS score was defined as the ratio of F50 (clonal expansion) to E x V (chaos), with BLOSUM62-based TCRdist applied between CDR3 peptides within each V-J. Welch's t-statistics and random forest reduced fewer than 550 V-J features to about 12, which were used in a naive Bayes classifier (R e1071). Using fastp at Q25 and MiXCR, TCRdb reprocessed the public reads and kept productive beta chains. A single entry per CDR3 protein holds the most common genes and DNA from its merged rows. The V and J calls follow TCRdb's processing rather than the paper's. In all, the sample holds 650,000 to 850,000 distinct CDR3 sequences, and around 19% of those were seen once. Over 15% of the sample is held by the ten biggest clonotypes.

There are a few counts of this clonotype. This clone's antigen is unknown. No much larger clone is present one base from it, and per-base qualities are unavailable. As encoded in the germline V gene (reference sequence), CDR1 is LNHDA while CDR2 is SQIVND. V is reduced by 11 bases and J by 6 bases, leaving a spacing of 16 bases between them. The CDR3, cysteine through phenylalanine, is 13 amino acids long. Only the CDR3 region is kept as DNA, spanning 39 bases read in frame from base 1. Hyperthyroidism patients were newly diagnosed, with disease duration under 2 months, and aged 18 to 65 years. Patients with uncontrolled infections, other autoimmune diseases, pregnancy or lactation were excluded. Diagnoses relied on clinical symptoms, serum thyroxine and TRAb, thyroid ultrasound and orbital computed tomography. Blood from progressor patients was drawn when they were first diagnosed with hyperthyroidism, before any ophthalmopathy symptoms appeared. Ficoll-Paque density gradient centrifugation was used to isolate PBMCs from 8 to 10 ml of fresh peripheral blood. Patients classed as progressors first received a Graves' hyperthyroidism diagnosis and then went on to develop ophthalmopathy during follow-up. Trizol reagent was used to extract total RNA, and RNA quality was then checked on an Agilent 2100 Bioanalyzer.

Sequenced material: blood. The receptor's source is a woman aged 50 to 60 with Graves' hyperthyroidism that later progressed to Graves' ophthalmopathy. The V gene is TRBV19 and the J gene is TRBJ2-2; a tentative D call is TRBD2 (6 bases match). The DNA sequence is TGTGCCGCCACCGGGGGAAGTCCCGGGGAGCTGTTTTTT. It specifies CAATGGSPGELFF.